A single T cell receptor (beta chain) is shown here with its context. Its cognate antigen is unknown. Germline CDR1 KGHSH, CDR2 LQKENI. Trimming stripped 6 bases from V and 5 bases from J, with 17 bases between. This CDR3 has 14 residues. A single record per CDR3 protein comes from TCRdb applying MiXCR to the 5' RACE reads. There are around 150,000 distinct CDR3 sequences in the sample; under 45% occur only once, and about 15% lies in the top ten. This sample is part of a study of CD8 T cells in ankylosing spondylitis. Findings and limits, study-wide: Disease-linked clones proved CD8+ and comparatively uncommon in peripheral blood. Ankylosing spondylitis blood appeared to carry a characteristic TCR beta motif of several highly homologous variants. From matched ankylosing spondylitis synovial fluid, disease-linked clones were reportedly recovered at significantly enriched levels.

V gene TRBV18 combines with J gene TRBJ2-7; D assignment may be TRBD1 or TRBD2 (5 bases each). Sequences were obtained from synovial fluid, either unsorted or a sorted T cell fraction (not recorded which). This clonotype originated in a male donor with ankylosing spondylitis. The CDR3 spells CASSRVRGVHEQYF. In DNA form, the CDR3 reads TGTGCCAGCTCTCGGGTTAGGGGAGTCCACGAGCAGTACTTC.